Listed below are T cell receptor beta chains from one sample, sequenced in a study of T cells after yellow fever vaccination. TCRdb re-analysed the 5' RACE reads in MiXCR, keeping a single row per CDR3 protein. The sample yields 300,000 to 350,000 distinct CDR3 sequences, roughly 4% seen once. Source: PBMCs, taken 5 days after the yellow fever booster vaccination. The receptors were gathered from a man younger than 30 who received the YFV17D yellow fever vaccine. CDR3s include the opening cysteine and the closing phenylalanine or tryptophan. A D gene is named only where the DNA matches it firmly. Size is omitted from some rows. Given values are once, few, many or a class for expanded clones.

CDR3nt	CDR3aa	abundance	v_gene	j_gene	d_gene
TGTGCCAGCAGTTTTGTTGGGGGGGATGGCTACACCTTC	CASSFVGGDGYTF	few	TRBV28	TRBJ1-2	.
TGTGCCAGCAGCCAAGGCCCTGGGGGGACCTATGGCTACACCTTC	CASSQGPGGTYGYTF	.	TRBV3-1	TRBJ1-2	.
TGTGCCAGCAGCTCACCTGTGGACAGGGGAGATCAGACCCAGTACTTC	CASSSPVDRGDQTQYF	.	TRBV7-2	TRBJ2-5	TRBD1
TGTGCCAGCAGCCAACTTGAGACAGGGAAAAACTATGGCTACACCTTC	CASSQLETGKNYGYTF	few	TRBV11-1	TRBJ1-2	TRBD1
TGTGCCACCAGTGAGACTAGCGGCGGGGAGCTGTTTTTT	CATSETSGGELFF	many	TRBV24-1	TRBJ2-2	TRBD2
TGCAGTGCCCAGACACTAGCGGGGAGGTGGGGTAACACCGGGGAGCTGTTTTTT	CSAQTLAGRWGNTGELFF	few	TRBV20-1	TRBJ2-2	TRBD2
TGTGCCAGCAGCCAAGAAGGCGGGGGAGGTCAAGAGACCCAGTACTTC	CASSQEGGGGQETQYF	many	TRBV4-2	TRBJ2-5	TRBD2
TGTGCCAGCAGTTCCCAGGGACAGTCTTCACCCCTCCACTTT	CASSSQGQSSPLHF	many	TRBV6-2/TRBV6-3	TRBJ1-6	TRBD1
TGTGCCAGCAGTTCTAGCGGGAAGACCTCCTACAATGAGCAGTTCTTC	CASSSSGKTSYNEQFF	.	TRBV27	TRBJ2-1	TRBD2
TGTGCCACCAGTGATGCAGGGGAGGGTCGGGAGACCCAGTACTTC	CATSDAGEGRETQYF	large	TRBV24-1	TRBJ2-5	.
TGCAGCGTTCAGGCGGGGAGCTCCTACAATGAGCAGTTCTTC	CSVQAGSSYNEQFF	few	TRBV29-1	TRBJ2-1	.
TGCGCCAGCAGCCAAGCGAAGGGAGACTATGGCTACACCTTC	CASSQAKGDYGYTF	many	TRBV4-1	TRBJ1-2	.
TGTGCCAGCAGTTACTCGTTCGGGACAGACAATGAGCAGTTCTTC	CASSYSFGTDNEQFF	many	TRBV6-5	TRBJ2-1	TRBD1
TGCGCCAGCAGCCAAGATTTGGTCTCCTACGAGCAGTACTTC	CASSQDLVSYEQYF	.	TRBV4-3	TRBJ2-7	.
TGCGCCAGCAGCCAAGTAGCCGGGTCCTACAATGAGCAGTTCTTC	CASSQVAGSYNEQFF	many	TRBV4-1	TRBJ2-1	.
TGTGCCAGCAGAACAGGGACCACCCAAGAGACCCAGTACTTC	CASRTGTTQETQYF	few	TRBV2	TRBJ2-5	.
TGTGCCAGCAGTTCCCCCCGGGGGGTCAGCTCTGGAAACACCATATATTTT	CASSSPRGVSSGNTIYF	few	TRBV6-5	TRBJ1-3	.
TGTGCCAGCAGTTACTCGAATGTAGGGCGAGCTTTCTTT	CASSYSNVGRAFF	.	TRBV6-2/TRBV6-3	TRBJ1-1	.
TGTGCCAGCAGCTTGGCCGGGACAACTAACTATGGCTACACCTTC	CASSLAGTTNYGYTF	few	TRBV7-2	TRBJ1-2	.
TGTGCCACCAGTGATCGGACAGGGAATCAGCCCCAGCATTTT	CATSDRTGNQPQHF	many	TRBV24-1	TRBJ1-5	TRBD1
TGTGCCAGCAGCCAAGGTGGGGGGGCCTTAGGAGATACGCAGTATTTT	CASSQGGGALGDTQYF	.	TRBV3-1	TRBJ2-3	.
TGTGCCAGCAAGACAGGGGACGACTATGGCTACACCTTC	CASKTGDDYGYTF	few	TRBV12-3/TRBV12-4	TRBJ1-2	TRBD1
TGTGCCAGCAGCTTGGGGAGCCAAATTGGCTACACCTTC	CASSLGSQIGYTF	.	TRBV5-6	TRBJ1-2	.
TGTGCCAGTGGGCCGACATATTATAGCAATCAGCCCCAGCATTTT	CASGPTYYSNQPQHF	few	TRBV19	TRBJ1-5	.